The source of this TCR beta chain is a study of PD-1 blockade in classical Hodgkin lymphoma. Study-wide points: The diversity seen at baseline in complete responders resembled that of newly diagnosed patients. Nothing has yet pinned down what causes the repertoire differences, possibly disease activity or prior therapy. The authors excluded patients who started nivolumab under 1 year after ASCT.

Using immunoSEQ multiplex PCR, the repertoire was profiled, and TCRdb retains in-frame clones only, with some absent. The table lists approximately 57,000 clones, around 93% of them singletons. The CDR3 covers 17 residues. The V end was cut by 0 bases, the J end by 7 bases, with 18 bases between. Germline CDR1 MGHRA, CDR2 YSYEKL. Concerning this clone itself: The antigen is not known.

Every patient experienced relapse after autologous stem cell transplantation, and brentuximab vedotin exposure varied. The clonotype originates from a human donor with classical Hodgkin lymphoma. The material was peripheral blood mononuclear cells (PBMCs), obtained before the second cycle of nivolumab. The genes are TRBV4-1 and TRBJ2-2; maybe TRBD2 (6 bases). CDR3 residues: CASSQESAGFGGGELFF. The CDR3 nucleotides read TGCGCCAGCAGCCAAGAGTCTGCTGGCTTCGGGGGCGGGGAGCTGTTTTTT.